The present T cell receptor (beta chain) was sequenced within a study of blood T cell repertoires in COVID-19. In the study overall: Sources were T cells, B-cell-depleted T cells, or PBMCs; the material itself was cDNA or gDNA.

Germline-derived CDR1 and CDR2 are LGHDT and YNNKEL (reference sequence). The V and J ends lost 4 bases and 7 bases, in that order; junction bases with no gene match: 11. This CDR3 is built from 16 residues. Sequencing used immunoSEQ multiplex PCR; TCRdb keeps in-frame clones, though not all of them. The table records roughly 390,000 clones, about 89% of them present only once. This clone was counted once. This chain uses TRBV3-1 (or the pseudogene TRBV3-2) with TRBJ2-1, with TRBD2 matching 9 bases. The sequenced material came from peripheral blood. The sequence derives from a woman aged 30 to 39 with COVID-19, enrolled during active disease. Here the CDR3 DNA reads TGTGCCAGCAGCCGATTTAGCGGGAGATCTAAAAATGAGCAGTTCTTC. Translation gives CASSRFSGRSKNEQFF.